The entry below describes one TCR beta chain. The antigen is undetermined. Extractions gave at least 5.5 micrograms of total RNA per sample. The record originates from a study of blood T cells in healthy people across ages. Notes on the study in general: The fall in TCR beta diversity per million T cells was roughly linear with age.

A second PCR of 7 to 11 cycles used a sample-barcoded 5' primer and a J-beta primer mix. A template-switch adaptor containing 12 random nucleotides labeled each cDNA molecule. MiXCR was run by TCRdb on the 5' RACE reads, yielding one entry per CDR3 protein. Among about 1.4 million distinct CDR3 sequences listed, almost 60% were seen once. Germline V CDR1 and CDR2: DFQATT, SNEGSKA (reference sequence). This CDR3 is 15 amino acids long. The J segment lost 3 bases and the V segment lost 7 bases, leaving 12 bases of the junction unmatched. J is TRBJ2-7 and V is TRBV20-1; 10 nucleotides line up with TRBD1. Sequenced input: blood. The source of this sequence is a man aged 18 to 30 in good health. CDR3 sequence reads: CSVSPGTGDYYEQYF. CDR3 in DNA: TGCAGTGTTTCTCCCGGGACAGGGGACTACTACGAGCAGTACTTC.